This T cell receptor (beta chain) was sequenced during a study of memory CD4+ T cells and cytomegalovirus serostatus. Single viable CD3+CD4+CD8-CD45RO+ cells were sorted as the memory CD4+ T cells. This CDR3 has 14 amino acids. The germline gives CDR1 MNHNY, CDR2 SVGAGI (reference sequence). Trimming shortened V by 6 bases and J by 6 bases, and 15 bases separated the two germline ends. Overall study results and limits: CMV serostatus prediction reached median AUC approximately 0.95, or 0.91 with US-trained model.

Generated by immunoSEQ multiplex PCR, the TCRdb table keeps only in-frame clones and is missing some. Of 35,000 to 45,000 clones listed, around three quarters are singletons. On this clone itself: Its antigen is not known.

This clonotype was sampled from an adult in good health and CMV-seronegative. This chain uses TRBV6-6 with TRBJ1-5; D possibly corresponds to TRBD1 (5 bases). Specimen: memory CD4+ T cells from blood. CDR3: CASRAALQGQPQHF. CDR3 DNA: TGTGCCAGCAGGGCAGCGCTTCAGGGTCAGCCCCAGCATTTT.